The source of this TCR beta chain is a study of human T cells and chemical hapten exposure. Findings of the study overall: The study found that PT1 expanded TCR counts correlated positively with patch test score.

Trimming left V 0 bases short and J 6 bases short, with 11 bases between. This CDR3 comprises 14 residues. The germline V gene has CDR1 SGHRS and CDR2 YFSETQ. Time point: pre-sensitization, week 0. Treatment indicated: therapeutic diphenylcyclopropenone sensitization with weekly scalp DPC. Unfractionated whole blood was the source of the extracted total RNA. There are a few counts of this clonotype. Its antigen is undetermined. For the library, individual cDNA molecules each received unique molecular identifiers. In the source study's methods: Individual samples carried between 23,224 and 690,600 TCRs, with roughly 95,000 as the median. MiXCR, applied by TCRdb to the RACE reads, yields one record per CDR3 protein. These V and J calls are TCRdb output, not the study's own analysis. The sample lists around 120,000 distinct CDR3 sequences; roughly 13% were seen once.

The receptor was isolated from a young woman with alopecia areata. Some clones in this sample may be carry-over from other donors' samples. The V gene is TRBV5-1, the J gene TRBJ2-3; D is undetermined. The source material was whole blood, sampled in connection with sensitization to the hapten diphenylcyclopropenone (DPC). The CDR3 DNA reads TGCGCCAGCAGCTTGGAAACATTTAGGGATACGCAGTATTTT. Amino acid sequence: CASSLETFRDTQYF.